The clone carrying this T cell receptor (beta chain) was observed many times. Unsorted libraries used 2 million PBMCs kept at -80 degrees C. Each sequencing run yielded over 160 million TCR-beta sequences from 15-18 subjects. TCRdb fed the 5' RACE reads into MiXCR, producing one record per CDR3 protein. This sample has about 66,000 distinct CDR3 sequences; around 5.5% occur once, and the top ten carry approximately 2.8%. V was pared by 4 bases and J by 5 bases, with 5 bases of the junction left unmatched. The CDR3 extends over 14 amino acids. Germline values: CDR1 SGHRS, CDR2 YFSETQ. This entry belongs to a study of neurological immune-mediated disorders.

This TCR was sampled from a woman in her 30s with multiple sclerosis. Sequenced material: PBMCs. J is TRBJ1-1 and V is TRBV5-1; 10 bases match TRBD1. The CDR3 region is CASSQDRGRTEAFF. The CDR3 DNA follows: TGCGCCAGCAGCCAGGACAGGGGGAGGACTGAAGCTTTCTTT.